What follows is one TCR beta chain and its context. For sequencing, patients were chosen who had shown expansion of CD8+CD57+ cells by flow cytometry. The entry originates in a study of CD8+CD57+ T cells in acquired aplastic anemia. Study information: Sorted CD4+ and CD8+ cell DNA averaged around 3 ug.

This CDR3 is 12 amino acids long. Germline V gene lookup returns CDR1 ENHRY and CDR2 SYGVKD. V was trimmed by 2 bases and J by 3 bases, leaving 5 bases between them. CDR3 and TCR beta VDJ profiling relied on genomic DNA as the template. In TCRdb, the reads were re-called with MiXCR into one record per CDR3 protein. Among approximately 300,000 distinct CDR3 sequences listed, 56% were seen once. The source is a human donor with aplastic anemia. What was sequenced was sorted CD4+, CD8+, or CD8+CD57+ T cells (not recorded which) from PBMCs. The chain has TRBV10-3 and TRBJ2-7; no clear D. As DNA, the CDR3 is TGTGCCATCAGTGAGCGAATCTACGAGCAGTACTTC. Its protein is CAISERIYEQYF.